These T cell receptor beta chains were read from a single sample in a study of Tregs in tolerant kidney transplant recipients. The assay was immunoSEQ multiplex PCR, and TCRdb's table has in-frame clones only and misses some. The table records about 83,000 clones, under 98% of them present only once. The specimen was CD4+ T cells from blood, collected before the transplant. The receptor source for this set is a human donor who received a combined kidney and bone marrow transplant. The CDR3 runs from the conserved cysteine through the conserved F or W. The order of the fields is J gene, V gene, D gene, clone size, CDR3 DNA, CDR3 protein. A D gene is named only where the DNA matches it firmly. Clone size is not always given. Where it is, it says once, few, many or a class for expanded clones.

>TRBJ2-7|TRBV9|NA|NA
TGTGCCAGCAAGTTTGCGAGCTCCTACGAGCAGTACTTC
CASKFASSYEQYF
>TRBJ1-1|TRBV7-2|NA|NA
TGTGCCAGCAGCCCCAGCCCAGGGACTGAAGCTTTCTTT
CASSPSPGTEAFF
>TRBJ2-1|TRBV25-1|TRBD2|NA
TGTGCCAGCAGTGAATTCGCGGGGGGGCCTTACAATGAGCAGTTCTTC
CASSEFAGGPYNEQFF
>TRBJ1-5|TRBV7-9|NA|NA
TGTGCCAGCAGCTTGGGCAGGCCGGGGAATAGCAATCAGCCCCAGCATTTT
CASSLGRPGNSNQPQHF
>TRBJ2-3|TRBV29-1|TRBD2|NA
TGCAGCGCCTACGGACTAGCGGTAAACACAGATACGCAGTATTTT
CSAYGLAVNTDTQYF
>TRBJ2-1|TRBV6-1|TRBD1|NA
TGTGCCAGCAGTACCGGACAGGGTTTTATGCAGTTCTTC
CASSTGQGFMQFF
>TRBJ1-1|TRBV5-1|NA|NA
TGCGCCAGCAGCTGGGGACTGGGGAACACTGAAGCTTTCTTT
CASSWGLGNTEAFF
>TRBJ2-1|TRBV25-1|NA|once
TGTGCCAGCAGTGAATTTGTCCCTAGCTCCTACAATGAGCAGTTCTTC
CASSEFVPSSYNEQFF
>TRBJ1-1|TRBV7-2|NA|NA
TGTGCCAGCAGCTTAGGAGCCGGGACTGAAGCTTTCTTT
CASSLGAGTEAFF
>TRBJ2-7|TRBV11-2|NA|NA
TGTGCCAGCAGCTTAGAGGGCCTTACCCACTACGAGCAGTACTTC
CASSLEGLTHYEQYF
>TRBJ1-2|TRBV5-6|TRBD1|NA
TGTGCCAGCAGCATATCCGGGACAGGGGGCTATGGCTACACCTTC
CASSISGTGGYGYTF
>TRBJ2-7|TRBV7-2|TRBD2|NA
TGTGCCAGCAGCTTAGGAGGTTTAGCGGGACCTCACGAGCAGTACTTC
CASSLGGLAGPHEQYF
>TRBJ1-4|TRBV30|NA|NA
TGTGCCTGGGGGGGGACCCTAGGGGAAAAACTGTTTTTT
CAWGGTLGEKLFF
>TRBJ1-5|TRBV2|TRBD1|NA
TGTGCCAGCAGAGGACAGGGGGTCGATCAGCCCCAGCATTTT
CASRGQGVDQPQHF
>TRBJ1-3|TRBV4-3|NA|NA
TGCGCCAGCAGCCTCAACAGGGCTAGCTCTGGAAACACCATATATTTT
CASSLNRASSGNTIYF
>TRBJ2-1|TRBV9|TRBD2|once
TGTGCCAGCACTAGACTAGCGGGAGGTTACAATGAGCAGTTCTTC
CASTRLAGGYNEQFF
>TRBJ2-3|TRBV4-1|TRBD2|NA
TGCGCCAGCAGTGTCCTCAGGAGCGGGAGGGCGCAGTATTTT
CASSVLRSGRAQYF
>TRBJ2-5|TRBV5-1|NA|once
TGCGCCAGCAGCTTGCCAGGGGCTGGGGAGACCCAGTACTTC
CASSLPGAGETQYF
>TRBJ1-2|TRBV4-3|NA|once
TGCGCCAGCAGCCAAGTCCCCGGACTACACCACACCTTC
CASSQVPGLHHTF
>TRBJ2-2|TRBV7-2|TRBD2|NA
TGTGCCAGCAGCTTAGTAAGCGGGAGTGCCGGGGAGCTGTTTTTT
CASSLVSGSAGELFF
>TRBJ2-2|TRBV19|TRBD1|NA
TGTGCCAGTAGTATAGAAAGGGCGAGACAGGGTACCGGGGAGCTGTTTTTT
CASSIERARQGTGELFF
>TRBJ2-2|TRBV28|NA|NA
TGTGCCAGCAGTTTATGGTCGGGACTTTCGAACACCGGGGAGCTGTTTTTT
CASSLWSGLSNTGELFF
>TRBJ1-5|TRBV2|NA|NA
TGTGCCAGCAGCGGCGACAGTAATCAGCCCCAGCATTTT
CASSGDSNQPQHF
>TRBJ1-3|TRBV30|NA|NA
TGTGCCTGGAGCCCCTCGGGGGGCGGAAACACCATATATTTT
CAWSPSGGGNTIYF
>TRBJ2-1|TRBV4-2|TRBD2|NA
TGTGCCAGCAGCCAGCGAACTAGCGCCGTATACAATGAGCAGTTCTTC
CASSQRTSAVYNEQFF
>TRBJ2-2|TRBV14|NA|NA
TGTGCCAGCAGCCAAGTGAGGCCCGGGGAGCTGTTTTTT
CASSQVRPGELFF
>TRBJ2-7|TRBV7-2|TRBD2|NA
TGTGCCAGCAGCTTCCGACTAGCGGGGGACTCCTACGAGCAGTACTTC
CASSFRLAGDSYEQYF
>TRBJ2-1|TRBV5-5|TRBD1|NA
TGTGCCAGCAGCTCACCACAGGACAGGGGAGCTTCAACGCTCTACAATGAGCAGTTCTTC
CASSSPQDRGASTLYNEQFF
>TRBJ1-1|TRBV27|TRBD1|NA
TGTGCCAGCGGACAGGGGTTCTCTGAAGCTTTCTTT
CASGQGFSEAFF
>TRBJ2-1|TRBV9|NA|NA
TGTGCCAGCAGCGGTAGTGGGCGGGGACACAATGAGCAGTTCTTC
CASSGSGRGHNEQFF
>TRBJ2-1|TRBV7-8|TRBD1|NA
TGTGCCAGCAGCTTGGACAGGAGAGTCTTCTCCTACAATGAGCAGTTCTTC
CASSLDRRVFSYNEQFF
>TRBJ2-6|TRBV5-6|NA|once
TGTGCCAGCAGCACCGGGTACGGACTGGACTCTGGGGCCAACGTCCTGACTTTC
CASSTGYGLDSGANVLTF
>TRBJ1-1|TRBV11-1|NA|NA
TGTGCCAGCAGCTGGAAGGACAGATCTTACACTGAAGCTTTCTTT
CASSWKDRSYTEAFF
>TRBJ2-3|TRBV4-3|NA|NA
TGCGCCAGCAGCCAAGGGTCGGGACAAGTAACAGATACGCAGTATTTT
CASSQGSGQVTDTQYF
>TRBJ2-5|TRBV27|TRBD2|NA
TGTGCCAGCAGTACTTCCCGATTAGCGGGAGGTGGAGAGACCCAGTACTTC
CASSTSRLAGGGETQYF
>TRBJ2-6|TRBV7-9|NA|NA
TGTGCCAGCAGCTTAAATAGGAGGGGCTCTGGGGCCAACGTCCTGACTTTC
CASSLNRRGSGANVLTF
>TRBJ2-7|TRBV5-1|TRBD2|NA
TGCGCCAGCGGAATTAGCGGGAGCTCCTACGAGCAGTACTTC
CASGISGSSYEQYF
>TRBJ2-7|TRBV9|TRBD2|NA
TGTGCCAGCAGCCCTCCCTCCAGCGGGGGGGTAACTATCGAGCAGTACTTC
CASSPPSSGGVTIEQYF
>TRBJ2-4|TRBV15|TRBD2|NA
TGTGCCACCAGCAGAGATACCCGCGGGAGAGGCGCGGCCAAAAACATTCAGTACTTC
CATSRDTRGRGAAKNIQYF
>TRBJ1-2|TRBV27|NA|NA
TGTGCCAGCACTCGCAGTGGGGGGAACTATGGCTACACCTTC
CASTRSGGNYGYTF